Listed here are 4 T cell receptor beta chains from one sample, sequenced in a study of blood T cell repertoires in COVID-19. Profiling relied on immunoSEQ multiplex PCR, and the TCRdb table lists in-frame clones only, not all of them. The sample holds about 58,000 clones; around 87% are singletons and the top ten take 6.5% to 8%. Specimen: peripheral blood. Receptors originate from a human donor with active COVID-19. The donor label of this sample is uncertain.

CDR3 sequence (DNA): TGTGCCAGCAGTTACTCGGGCATTCTGAACTATGGCTACACCTTC. Translating it yields CASSYSGILNYGYTF. The rearrangement uses TRBV6-5 and TRBJ1-2; D remains unclear. V shed 0 bases and J shed 2 bases, with 10 bases lying between them. Germline V gene sequence: CDR1 MNHEY, CDR2 SVGAGI. The CDR3 contains 15 residues.

This clone was seen only a few times. This chain uses TRBV7-9 with TRBJ2-7, with 8 bases aligning to TRBD1. The ends lost 4 bases at V and 0 bases at J; junction bases unmatched: 2. CDR1 is SEHNR, CDR2 FQNEAQ, per germline (reference sequence). The CDR3 covers 14 residues. CDR3 sequence (DNA): TGTGCCAGCAGCTCCCAGGGGGCCTCCTACGAGCAGTACTTC. It encodes CASSSQGASYEQYF.

The V call is TRBV18, the J call TRBJ2-6; 7 bases line up with TRBD2. CDR3 length: 16 residues. V lost 6 bases and J lost 2; bases outside the gene matches: 7. Germline CDR1 and CDR2: KGHSH and LQKENI. In DNA, the CDR3 is TGTGCCAGCTCGGGGGGGAGTGACCCTGGGGCCAACGTCCTGACTTTC. It translates to CASSGGSDPGANVLTF.

This chain links TRBV19 with TRBJ1-1; D call uncertain. Germline V gives CDR1 LNHDA, CDR2 SQIVND (reference sequence). V lost 9 bases, J lost 5 bases, and 19 bases lay in between. This CDR3 spans 14 amino acids. In nucleotides, the CDR3 is TGTGCCAGCTTGAGGAGGGATGCGTTAACTGAAGCTTTCTTT. This translates into CASLRRDALTEAFF.